Detailed here is one T cell receptor beta chain. This sample is part of a study of human T cells and chemical hapten exposure. About the research overall: How much TCR each sample yielded varied, mostly because pooled library volumes differed slightly.

MiXCR, applied by TCRdb to the RACE reads, yields one record per CDR3 protein. The table has around 200,000 distinct CDR3 sequences, 30% seen once. This sample's time point: pre-sensitization, week 0. Specified treatment: therapeutic diphenylcyclopropenone sensitization with weekly scalp DPC. People who gave samples had alopecia, were 18 to 70 years old, and were suitable for DPC. RNA extraction used unfractionated whole blood as the source of total RNA. Germline CDR1 reads MNHEY; CDR2 reads SVGAGI. The germline V and J ends were trimmed by 2 bases and 4 bases, with 9 bases remaining between them. The CDR3 contains 15 residues.

This sequence originates from a woman aged 25 to 45 with alopecia areata. Some clones in this sample may be carry-over from other donors' samples. V and J are TRBV6-5 and TRBJ1-6, with D perhaps TRBD1 (5 bases). The source was whole blood, collected in connection with sensitization to the hapten diphenylcyclopropenone (DPC). Here the CDR3 DNA reads TGTGCCAGCAGTTACAGAGGGGAGTATAATTCACCCCTCCACTTT. Translation: CASSYRGEYNSPLHF.